This TCR beta chain stems from a study of a mutant IDH1 vaccine in newly diagnosed glioma (dated by TCRdb to the early 2020s). Some background on the complete study: Across visits V03 through V10, patients got a total of eight vaccinations, given in weeks 1, 3, 5, 7, 11, 15, 19 and 23. In the chemotherapy-containing groups, vaccination started alongside temozolomide cycles, whereas in patients who had radiotherapy alone it started 4-6 weeks after radiotherapy. Of the approximately 35 treated patients, approximately 60% were male and about 40% were female, and a mean age of 40.4 years was recorded. Prior to enrollment, standard therapy consisting of radiotherapy alone, temozolomide alone, or radiochemotherapy with temozolomide had been administered to patients, with the combination being received by most patients. Six visits were used for peripheral blood collection: V03 (baseline), V05, V07, V10, V12 and V13. For exploratory analyses, 25 to 30 treated patients had longitudinal TCRB deep sequencing done wherever samples were available.

Turning to this clone: Its binding antigen is unknown. Per-base quality was not reported, and no clone a single base away is much larger than it.

Points the paper makes about the study in general: Pseudoprogression appeared unrelated to alterations in the top peripheral T cell clonotypes detected by TCRB sequencing. It was noted by the authors that analyses of patient blood samples could not be reproduced owing to sample limitations. PBMC samples for TCRB deep sequencing were selected based on availability. Vaccine-induced immune responses across multiple MHC alleles were detected in approximately 93% of patients.

The library relied on the immunoSEQ multiplex PCR assay. Following the manufacturer's protocol, the hsTCRB Kit was used to amplify rearranged TCR beta chain sequences. Sequencing of TCRB libraries was carried out on an Illumina MiSeq. For the original study's pipeline: Demultiplexing, trimming and gene mapping were performed with the kit vendor's proprietary platform. The clones in this table, taken by TCRdb from immuneACCESS, are in-frame only. Not every clone is retained; where verified, under half of the shortfall comes from an unresolved V gene, and the cause of the rest is unknown. The V and J calls and clone size are taken from that table; D and trimming were inferred from the DNA. The sample data list roughly 51,000 clones, and over 70% of these were observed just once. The top ten hold approximately 3.6% of the sample. The label giving this sample's time point can be read as: week 5, during vaccination. Each vaccine dose, consisting of 300 ug of a 20-mer mutant IDH1 peptide in Montanide, was administered subcutaneously with topical imiquimod. The donors had newly diagnosed IDH1-mutant astrocytomas of WHO grade 3 or 4 that showed loss of nuclear ATRX. The samples were drawn from NOA16, a multicentre, single-arm, open-label phase I trial in Germany that tested a mutant IDH1 peptide vaccine in humans for the first time. Genomic DNA for TCRB sequencing was isolated from EDTA blood with the DNeasy Blood and Tissue Kit.

The junction carries 9 bases between V and J, which are trimmed by 2 bases and 5 bases respectively. The germline V gene gives CDR1 as MRHNA and CDR2 as SNTAGT. The CDR3 starts with the cysteine, ends with the phenylalanine, and has 13 residues. Of all the DNA, just the CDR3 is kept, 39 bases in frame from base 1. This sequence uses TRBV6-4 and TRBJ1-2; D gene: possibly TRBD1, on 5 matching bases. The sample here was PBMCs, taken from a glioma patient whose treatment included an IDH1 peptide vaccine. The origin of this receptor is a man younger than 40 with glioma. In nucleotide form, the sequence is TGTGCCAGCAGTGACGGCGGGGGGTATGGCTACACCTTC. The resulting protein is CASSDGGGYGYTF.